This TCR beta chain derives from a study of CD8+ T cells in alopecia areata. Looking at the study overall: A regimen of oral tofacitinib, 5 to 10 mg twice daily, was given to treated patients.

Study-level points and caveats: Scalp samples also contribute reads from the resident alphabeta T cells found in normal skin.

V lost 2 bases and J lost 6, with 3 bases in between. Germline values: CDR1 KGHSH, CDR2 LQKENI. This CDR3 has 11 amino acids. Patients with alopecia areata provided lesional scalp punch biopsies as well as peripheral blood. It was from PBMCs that CD4+ and CD8+ T cells were sorted. As regards this clone: Its antigen is not identified. The identical CDR3 is also encoded by other nucleotide sequences in the sample.

The authors extracted RNA and reverse transcribed it into cDNA as the sequencing template. Clones were sequenced by immunoSEQ multiplex PCR, and TCRdb holds only the in-frame ones, with some missing. The sample has around 140,000 clones, approximately 50% seen once. This sequence was found in a human donor with alopecia areata. This specimen was CD4+ T cells sorted from blood, taken at week 0. J is TRBJ2-3 and V is TRBV18, with D uncertain. The CDR3 DNA follows: TGTGCCAGCTCACCATCTGATACGCAGTATTTT. It codes for CASSPSDTQYF.